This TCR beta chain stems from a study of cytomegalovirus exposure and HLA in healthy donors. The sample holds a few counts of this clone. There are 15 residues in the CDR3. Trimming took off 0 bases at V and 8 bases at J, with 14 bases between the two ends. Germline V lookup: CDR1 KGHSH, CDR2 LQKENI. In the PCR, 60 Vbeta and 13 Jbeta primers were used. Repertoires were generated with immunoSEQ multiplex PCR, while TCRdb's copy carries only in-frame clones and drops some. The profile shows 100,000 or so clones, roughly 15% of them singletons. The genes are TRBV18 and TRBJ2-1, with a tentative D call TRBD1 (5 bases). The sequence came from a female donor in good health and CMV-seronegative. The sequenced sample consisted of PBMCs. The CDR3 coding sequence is TGTGCCAGCTCACCACCCGGGCAGGGTCAAGATGAGCAGTTCTTC. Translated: CASSPPGQGQDEQFF.